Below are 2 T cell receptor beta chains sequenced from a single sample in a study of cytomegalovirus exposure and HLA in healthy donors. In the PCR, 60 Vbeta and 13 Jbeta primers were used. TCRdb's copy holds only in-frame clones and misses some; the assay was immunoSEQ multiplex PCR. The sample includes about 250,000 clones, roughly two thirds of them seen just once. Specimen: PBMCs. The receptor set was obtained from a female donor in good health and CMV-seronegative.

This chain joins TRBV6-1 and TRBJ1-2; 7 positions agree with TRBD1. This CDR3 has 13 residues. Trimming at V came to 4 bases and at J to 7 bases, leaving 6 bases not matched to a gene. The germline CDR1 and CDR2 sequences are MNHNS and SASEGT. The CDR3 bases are TGTGCCAGCAGTGGACAGGGAAGACCTGGCTACACCTTC. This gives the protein CASSGQGRPGYTF.

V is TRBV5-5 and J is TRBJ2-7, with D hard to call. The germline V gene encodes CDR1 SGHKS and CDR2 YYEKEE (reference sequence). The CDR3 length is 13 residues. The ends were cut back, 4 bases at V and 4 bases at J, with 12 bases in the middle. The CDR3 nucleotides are TGTGCCAGCAGCCTAGGAATTAATTACGAGCAGTACTTC. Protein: CASSLGINYEQYF.